Reported below is one T cell receptor beta chain. Its antigen is not known. Preparation of the TCRbeta library used unique molecular identifiers. TCRdb reanalysed the PCR reads using MiXCR and keeps one entry per CDR3 protein. The data show roughly 490,000 distinct CDR3 sequences, approximately 10% seen once. The CDR3 contains 14 residues. The germline gives CDR1 MNHEY, CDR2 SVGAGI. Trimming cost V 2 bases and J 7 bases, with 12 bases left between them. The record originates from a study of T-cell reconstitution after alpha-beta-depleted transplantation in children. The study, taken as a whole, reports: After one year, T-cell counts and TCRbeta diversity mostly came from new T cells. It was reported that alpha-beta T cells came from several hundred expanded graft clones (about two months after transplant). After transplant, high TCRbeta diversity at day 60 in some patients arose from surviving recipient T cells and thymic progenitors.

Sequenced material: PBMCs, mostly from graft donor cells, taken 180 days after TCRalphabeta/CD19-depleted stem cell transplant. The sequence was obtained from a female patient aged 2-9 years who had a stem cell transplant for aplastic anemia, so the T cells may come from the graft donor. The chain has TRBV6-5 and TRBJ2-1; D is unresolved. CDR3 bases: TGTGCCAGCAGTTACATGAATGTGGCAAATGAGCAGTTCTTC. Translated, it gives CASSYMNVANEQFF.